The rows below give T cell receptor beta chains drawn from one sample of a study of T cell changes during pregnancy in multiple sclerosis. Profiled with immunoSEQ multiplex PCR; TCRdb holds only in-frame clones, not every one. The sample consists of 50,000 to 75,000 clones, over 90% of them appearing once. This sample comprised CD8+ T cells from peripheral blood mononuclear cells, obtained in the third trimester of pregnancy. The source of these receptors is a female donor with multiple sclerosis, enrolled in a pregnancy study. CDR3s include the opening cysteine and the closing phenylalanine or tryptophan. D genes are given only for firm matches. Only some rows state a clone size, as once, few, many or a class for expanded clones.

d_gene: .; v_gene: TRBV9; abundance: .; j_gene: TRBJ2-1; CDR3aa: CASSELGSYNEQFF; CDR3nt: TGTGCCAGCAGCGAACTCGGCTCCTACAATGAGCAGTTCTTC
d_gene: TRBD1; v_gene: TRBV27; abundance: .; j_gene: TRBJ2-1; CDR3aa: CAAHTGGFSYNEQFF; CDR3nt: TGTGCCGCGCACACAGGGGGCTTCTCCTACAATGAGCAGTTCTTC
d_gene: .; v_gene: TRBV7-8; abundance: .; j_gene: TRBJ2-3; CDR3aa: CASSLGPAAFDF; CDR3nt: TGTGCCAGCAGCTTAGGTCCAGCGGCATTCGATTTT
d_gene: .; v_gene: TRBV27; abundance: .; j_gene: TRBJ2-2; CDR3aa: CATGVGITGELFF; CDR3nt: TGTGCCACCGGCGTCGGGATCACCGGGGAGCTGTTTTTT
d_gene: .; v_gene: TRBV2; abundance: .; j_gene: TRBJ1-2; CDR3aa: CASSEDYLERGYTF; CDR3nt: TGTGCCAGCAGTGAAGACTACCTAGAAAGGGGCTACACCTTC
d_gene: TRBD1; v_gene: TRBV2; abundance: .; j_gene: TRBJ2-7; CDR3aa: CASSGPGGSYEQYF; CDR3nt: TGTGCCAGCAGTGGCCCAGGGGGCAGCTACGAGCAGTACTTC
d_gene: .; v_gene: TRBV9; abundance: .; j_gene: TRBJ2-7; CDR3aa: CASSFHPDEQYF; CDR3nt: TGTGCCAGCAGCTTTCATCCGGACGAGCAGTACTTC
d_gene: .; v_gene: TRBV27; abundance: .; j_gene: TRBJ1-5; CDR3aa: CASSLGGLYQPQHF; CDR3nt: TGTGCCAGCAGTTTAGGAGGGCTCTATCAGCCCCAGCATTTT
d_gene: .; v_gene: TRBV19; abundance: .; j_gene: TRBJ1-6; CDR3aa: CASSIQADQYSPLHF; CDR3nt: TGTGCCAGTAGTATCCAGGCCGATCAATATTCACCCCTCCACTTT
d_gene: .; v_gene: TRBV2; abundance: .; j_gene: TRBJ2-7; CDR3aa: CASSDRVGLTIYEQYF; CDR3nt: TGTGCCAGCAGTGACCGGGTAGGACTGACTATTTACGAGCAGTACTTC
d_gene: .; v_gene: TRBV5-4; abundance: once; j_gene: TRBJ1-3; CDR3aa: CASSFETGGNTIYF; CDR3nt: TGTGCCAGCAGCTTTGAGACCGGGGGAAACACCATATATTTT
d_gene: TRBD1; v_gene: TRBV27; abundance: .; j_gene: TRBJ2-7; CDR3aa: CASGQGPTYEQYF; CDR3nt: TGTGCCAGCGGACAGGGACCAACCTACGAGCAGTACTTC
d_gene: .; v_gene: TRBV27; abundance: .; j_gene: TRBJ2-7; CDR3aa: CASRHSGTEQYF; CDR3nt: TGTGCCAGCAGGCACAGCGGAACCGAGCAGTACTTC
d_gene: .; v_gene: TRBV6-6; abundance: .; j_gene: TRBJ2-7; CDR3aa: CASSRRRETPSEQYF; CDR3nt: TGTGCCAGCAGCCGACGACGGGAAACCCCTTCCGAGCAGTACTTC
d_gene: .; v_gene: TRBV7-6; abundance: .; j_gene: TRBJ2-7; CDR3aa: CASSPLGTDISYEQYF; CDR3nt: TGTGCCAGCAGCCCCCTAGGGACTGACATCTCCTACGAGCAGTACTTC
d_gene: TRBD1; v_gene: TRBV5-1; abundance: .; j_gene: TRBJ2-1; CDR3aa: CASSSRQGIYNEQFF; CDR3nt: TGCGCCAGCAGCTCCCGACAGGGAATTTACAATGAGCAGTTCTTC
d_gene: .; v_gene: TRBV27; abundance: .; j_gene: TRBJ1-2; CDR3aa: CASSFRREGYGYTF; CDR3nt: TGTGCCAGCAGTTTTCGCAGGGAGGGCTATGGCTACACCTTC
d_gene: TRBD2; v_gene: TRBV18; abundance: .; j_gene: TRBJ2-3; CDR3aa: CASSPRFGGRGDTQYF; CDR3nt: TGTGCCAGCTCACCAAGGTTTGGCGGGAGGGGAGATACGCAGTATTTT
d_gene: .; v_gene: TRBV7-2; abundance: .; j_gene: TRBJ2-7; CDR3aa: CASSFPVSYEQYF; CDR3nt: TGTGCCAGCAGCTTTCCCGTCTCCTACGAGCAGTACTTC
d_gene: TRBD1; v_gene: TRBV28; abundance: .; j_gene: TRBJ2-7; CDR3aa: CASSTPTQGAPYEQYF; CDR3nt: TGTGCCAGCAGCACTCCTACACAGGGGGCTCCCTACGAGCAGTACTTC
d_gene: TRBD2; v_gene: TRBV5-5; abundance: .; j_gene: TRBJ2-5; CDR3aa: CASSFLAGGGETQYF; CDR3nt: TGTGCCAGCAGCTTTCTGGCGGGGGGCGGAGAGACCCAGTACTTC
d_gene: .; v_gene: TRBV19; abundance: .; j_gene: TRBJ2-1; CDR3aa: CASSRTSYNEQFF; CDR3nt: TGTGCCAGTAGTAGGACTTCCTACAATGAGCAGTTCTTC
d_gene: TRBD2; v_gene: TRBV10-3; abundance: .; j_gene: TRBJ2-1; CDR3aa: CAISESGTKYNEQFF; CDR3nt: TGTGCCATCAGTGAGTCTGGGACTAAATACAATGAGCAGTTCTTC
d_gene: TRBD1; v_gene: TRBV19; abundance: .; j_gene: TRBJ1-4; CDR3aa: CASTSPTGAEKLFF; CDR3nt: TGTGCCAGTACCTCGCCGACAGGGGCCGAAAAACTGTTTTTT
d_gene: TRBD2; v_gene: TRBV5-4; abundance: .; j_gene: TRBJ2-5; CDR3aa: CASSLVGLAGVGETQYF; CDR3nt: TGTGCCAGCAGCTTGGTAGGGCTAGCGGGAGTCGGAGAGACCCAGTACTTC
d_gene: .; v_gene: TRBV30; abundance: .; j_gene: TRBJ2-7; CDR3aa: CAWSRGATYEQYF; CDR3nt: TGTGCCTGGAGTCGGGGGGCTACCTACGAGCAGTACTTC
d_gene: .; v_gene: TRBV9; abundance: .; j_gene: TRBJ1-4; CDR3aa: CASSEGVSLREKLFF; CDR3nt: TGTGCCAGCAGCGAGGGAGTGTCTCTTAGGGAAAAACTGTTTTTT
d_gene: .; v_gene: TRBV7-6; abundance: .; j_gene: TRBJ2-1; CDR3aa: CASSLSGNNEQFF; CDR3nt: TGTGCCAGCAGCTTATCTGGCAACAATGAGCAGTTCTTC
d_gene: .; v_gene: TRBV10-2; abundance: .; j_gene: TRBJ2-1; CDR3aa: CASTSTSSYNEQFF; CDR3nt: TGCGCCAGCACTTCGACTAGCTCCTACAATGAGCAGTTCTTC
d_gene: .; v_gene: TRBV7-9; abundance: .; j_gene: TRBJ2-1; CDR3aa: CASSFLTGYYNEQFF; CDR3nt: TGTGCCAGCAGCTTTTTAACAGGGTACTACAATGAGCAGTTCTTC
d_gene: .; v_gene: TRBV10-3; abundance: .; j_gene: TRBJ2-7; CDR3aa: CATRQSYEQYF; CDR3nt: TGTGCCACCAGACAGTCCTACGAGCAGTACTTC
d_gene: .; v_gene: TRBV7-9; abundance: once; j_gene: TRBJ2-1; CDR3aa: CASSGTVDSNNEQFF; CDR3nt: TGTGCCAGCAGCGGCACCGTCGACAGCAACAATGAGCAGTTCTTC
d_gene: .; v_gene: TRBV27; abundance: .; j_gene: TRBJ1-1; CDR3aa: CASTPGPGTGTEAFF; CDR3nt: TGTGCCAGCACCCCTGGGCCAGGGACTGGCACTGAAGCTTTCTTT
d_gene: .; v_gene: TRBV27; abundance: .; j_gene: TRBJ2-1; CDR3aa: CASSLRGAGSYNEQFF; CDR3nt: TGTGCCAGCAGTTTACGGGGGGCGGGCTCCTACAATGAGCAGTTCTTC
d_gene: TRBD1; v_gene: TRBV9; abundance: few; j_gene: TRBJ2-7; CDR3aa: CASSVGAGGAYEQYF; CDR3nt: TGTGCCAGCAGCGTAGGGGCAGGGGGCGCATACGAGCAGTACTTC
d_gene: TRBD1; v_gene: TRBV7-9; abundance: once; j_gene: TRBJ2-7; CDR3aa: CASSPRDRTYEQYF; CDR3nt: TGTGCCAGCAGCCCTAGGGACAGGACCTACGAGCAGTACTTC
d_gene: .; v_gene: TRBV7-9; abundance: .; j_gene: TRBJ2-2; CDR3aa: CASSLASVIAGELFF; CDR3nt: TGTGCCAGCAGCTTAGCGTCCGTAATAGCCGGGGAGCTGTTTTTT
d_gene: TRBD2; v_gene: TRBV5-1; abundance: .; j_gene: TRBJ2-1; CDR3aa: CASSWGTSGRYDEQFF; CDR3nt: TGCGCCAGCAGCTGGGGGACTAGCGGGAGGTACGATGAGCAGTTCTTC
d_gene: .; v_gene: TRBV27; abundance: .; j_gene: TRBJ2-3; CDR3aa: CASSLVGDPSTDTQYF; CDR3nt: TGTGCCAGCAGTTTAGTCGGGGATCCTAGCACAGATACGCAGTATTTT
d_gene: .; v_gene: TRBV28; abundance: few; j_gene: TRBJ2-5; CDR3aa: CASTKPGGRVEETQYF; CDR3nt: TGTGCCAGCACCAAACCCGGGGGGCGAGTGGAGGAGACCCAGTACTTC
d_gene: .; v_gene: TRBV4-1; abundance: .; j_gene: TRBJ2-3; CDR3aa: CASGSITDTQYF; CDR3nt: TGCGCCAGTGGTAGTATAACAGATACGCAGTATTTT
d_gene: .; v_gene: TRBV5-1; abundance: .; j_gene: TRBJ1-2; CDR3aa: CASSLGQTYGYTF; CDR3nt: TGCGCCAGCAGCTTGGGACAGACCTATGGCTACACCTTC
d_gene: .; v_gene: TRBV19; abundance: few; j_gene: TRBJ1-1; CDR3aa: CASTSPDSEAFF; CDR3nt: TGTGCCAGTACCTCACCGGACAGTGAAGCTTTCTTT
d_gene: .; v_gene: TRBV29-1; abundance: once; j_gene: TRBJ2-1; CDR3aa: CSVVTGSYNEQFF; CDR3nt: TGCAGCGTTGTGACGGGGTCCTACAATGAGCAGTTCTTC
d_gene: TRBD1; v_gene: TRBV28; abundance: .; j_gene: TRBJ2-5; CDR3aa: CASSFPQGEGETQYF; CDR3nt: TGTGCCAGCAGCTTCCCCCAGGGGGAAGGAGAGACCCAGTACTTC
d_gene: .; v_gene: TRBV28; abundance: .; j_gene: TRBJ2-7; CDR3aa: CASSPIANEQYF; CDR3nt: TGTGCCAGCAGTCCCATAGCAAACGAGCAGTACTTC
d_gene: .; v_gene: TRBV29-1; abundance: .; j_gene: TRBJ2-4; CDR3aa: CSVYSRDTQYF; CDR3nt: TGCAGCGTGTACTCCCGGGACACCCAGTACTTC
d_gene: TRBD2; v_gene: TRBV12-5; abundance: once; j_gene: TRBJ2-1; CDR3aa: CASGTGLAGSYNEQFF; CDR3nt: TGTGCTAGTGGGACAGGACTAGCGGGATCCTACAATGAGCAGTTCTTC
d_gene: .; v_gene: TRBV2; abundance: once; j_gene: TRBJ2-7; CDR3aa: CASSEVSPDEQYF; CDR3nt: TGTGCCAGCAGTGAAGTGAGCCCCGACGAGCAGTACTTC
d_gene: .; v_gene: TRBV5-6; abundance: .; j_gene: TRBJ2-5; CDR3aa: CASSPDSHGGAETQYF; CDR3nt: TGTGCCAGCAGCCCGGACAGCCATGGAGGTGCAGAGACCCAGTACTTC
d_gene: TRBD1; v_gene: TRBV11-2; abundance: .; j_gene: TRBJ2-5; CDR3aa: CASSGPTGGLNQETQYF; CDR3nt: TGTGCCAGCAGCGGCCCCACAGGGGGCCTAAACCAAGAGACCCAGTACTTC